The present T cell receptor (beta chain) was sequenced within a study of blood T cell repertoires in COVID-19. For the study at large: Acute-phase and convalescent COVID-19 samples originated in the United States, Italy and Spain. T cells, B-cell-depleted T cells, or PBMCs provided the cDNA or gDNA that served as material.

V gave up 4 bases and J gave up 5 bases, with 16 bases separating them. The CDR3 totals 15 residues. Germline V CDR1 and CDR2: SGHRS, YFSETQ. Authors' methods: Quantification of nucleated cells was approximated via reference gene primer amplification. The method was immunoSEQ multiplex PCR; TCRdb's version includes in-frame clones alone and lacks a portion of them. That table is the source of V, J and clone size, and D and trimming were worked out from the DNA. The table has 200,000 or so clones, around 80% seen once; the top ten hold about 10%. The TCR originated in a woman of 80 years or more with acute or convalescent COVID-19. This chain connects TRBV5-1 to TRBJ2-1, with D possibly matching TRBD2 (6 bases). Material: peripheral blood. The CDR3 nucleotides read TGCGCCAGCAGCCGGAAAAGGGACTTTCACAATGAGCAGTTCTTC. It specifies CASSRKRDFHNEQFF.